One sample yielded the 16 T cell receptor beta chains listed below, sequenced in a study of cytomegalovirus exposure and HLA in healthy donors (dated by TCRdb to 2015 to 2018). Library construction relied on the immunoSEQ multiplex PCR assay. For the multiplex PCR, a mixture combining 60 forward primers for TCR Vbeta segments and 13 reverse primers for TCR Jbeta segments was used. In its TCRdb copy, this immuneACCESS table keeps in-frame sequences only and misses some clones. Where compared with another copy, unresolved V genes explain less than half of these, and the others have no known cause. For this sample the table gives around 90,000 clones, of which roughly 60% were detected only once. About 2.3% of the sample belongs to the ten largest clones. The sample taken for sequencing was PBMCs. All receptors derive from a human donor in good health.

This clone was observed a handful of times. This chain joins TRBV5-5 and TRBJ1-1; weak D call: TRBD1 (6 bases). Looked up from germline, CDR1 is SGHKS and CDR2 is YYEKEE (reference sequence). The CDR3 has 14 residues. V dropped 1 base and J dropped 5 bases, with 12 bases sitting between them. The CDR3 reads CASSLMGARTEAFF. In DNA form, the CDR3 reads TGTGCCAGCAGCTTGATGGGGGCGCGGACTGAAGCTTTCTTT.

The chain couples TRBV4-2 to TRBJ2-7; 7 bases align to TRBD1. The germline gives CDR1 LGHNA, CDR2 YNFKEQ. V gave up 1 base and J gave up 1 base; unmatched junction bases: 4. This CDR3 comprises 15 residues. The CDR3 here is CASSQVGQDSYEQYF. Written as DNA, the CDR3 is TGTGCCAGCAGCCAAGTCGGACAGGATTCCTACGAGCAGTACTTC.

The chain combines TRBV6-5 with TRBJ2-7, with D maybe TRBD2 (6 bases). Between the trimmed V and J ends, which lost 2 bases and 2 bases, there was a span of 13 bases. Germline V lookup: CDR1 MNHEY, CDR2 SVGAGI. CDR3 size: 15 residues. CDR3 in DNA: TGTGCCAGCAGTTACGGAAAGGGGAGGACCTACGAGCAGTACTTC. This codes for CASSYGKGRTYEQYF.

This clone showed up just a few times. The chain recombines TRBV4-3 with TRBJ1-6, with a tentative D call TRBD1 (5 bases). Trimming removed 2 bases from V and 10 bases from J, with 9 bases in between. Germline V gene lookup returns CDR1 LGHNA and CDR2 YSLEER. The CDR3 loop spans 13 amino acids. CDR3 loop: CASSQRGLSPLHF. Here the CDR3 DNA reads TGCGCCAGCAGCCAAAGGGGTCTCTCACCCCTCCACTTT.

This clone appeared a few times. The chain joins TRBV6-4 to TRBJ1-5; TRBD1 agrees at 12 bases. This CDR3 is 15 amino acids long. J lost 6 bases, V lost 9 bases, and 9 bases had no gene match. Germline V gene lookup returns CDR1 MRHNA and CDR2 SNTAGT. CDR3 nucleotides: TGTGCCAGGAGGCCCGGGACAGGGGGCCGTCAGCCCCAGCATTTT. It is translated as CARRPGTGGRQPQHF.

The rearrangement joins TRBV11-2 to TRBJ2-1, with 8 bases fitting TRBD2. CDR1 is SGHAT and CDR2 is FQNNGV in the germline V gene. After removal of 1 base from V and 6 bases from J, the junction contained 5 bases not matched to a gene. The CDR3 is made up of 15 amino acids. The CDR3 sequence: CASSLGTSISNEQFF. For the CDR3, the DNA is TGTGCCAGCAGCTTAGGGACTAGCATTTCCAATGAGCAGTTCTTC.

The V call is TRBV9, the J call TRBJ2-2; 11 bases align to TRBD2. The V gene end was trimmed by 0 bases and the J gene end by 2 bases; junction bases not matched to a gene: 6. The CDR3 sequence is 18 residues long. The germline CDR1 and CDR2 sequences are SGDLS and YYNGEE. CDR3 in DNA: TGTGCCAGCAGCGTAGGTACTAGCGGGGGTTTTAACACCGGGGAGCTGTTTTTT. Its protein is CASSVGTSGGFNTGELFF. Variable domain in full (rest from reference TRBV9 and TRBJ2-2): DSGVTQTPKHLITATGQRVTLRCSPRSGDLSVYWYQQSLDQGLQFLIQYYNGEERAKGNILERFSAQQFPDLHSELNLSSLELGDSALYFCASSVGTSGGFNTGELFFGEGSRLTVL.

In its sample, this clone was seen once. The chain links TRBV9 to TRBJ1-6, with 10 bases matching TRBD1. The ends lost 3 bases at V and 6 bases at J; junction bases unmatched: 3. This CDR3 has 15 amino acids. CDR1 and CDR2 from the germline V gene are SGDLS and YYNGEE. The CDR3 DNA reads as TGTGCCAGCAGCGGCCGGGACAGGGGTAATTCACCCCTCCACTTT. Translated, it gives CASSGRDRGNSPLHF.

This chain connects TRBV10-3 to TRBJ2-2; 7 positions match TRBD1. J lost 4 bases, V lost 10 bases, and 9 bases had no gene match. Germline V CDR1 and CDR2: ENHRY, SYGVKD. This CDR3 spans 14 amino acids. CDR3 sequence: CASVDRDRTGELFF. In DNA, the CDR3 is TGTGCCAGTGTTGACAGGGATCGCACCGGGGAGCTGTTTTTT.

The rearrangement uses TRBV28 and TRBJ2-5; TRBD2 matches 8 bases. The tail of the sequence fits TRBJ2-7 better, so the J call may be wrong. Germline CDR1 reads MDHEN; CDR2 reads SYDVKM. This CDR3 is built from 14 residues. CDR3 bases: TGTGCCAGCAGTTTGGCGGGGGGAGACTACGAGCAGTACTTC. It specifies CASSLAGGDYEQYF.

The chain combines TRBV5-6 with TRBJ1-2, with D possibly TRBD1 on 6 matching bases. CDR1 is SGHDT, CDR2 YYEEEE, per germline. The length of the CDR3 is 15 residues. V shed 0 bases and J shed 4 bases, with 13 bases lying between them. The CDR3 DNA reads as TGTGCCAGCAGCTTGGAGTTGGGGGCCTTCTATGGCTACACCTTC. Amino acids: CASSLELGAFYGYTF.

The genes are TRBV7-6 and TRBJ1-2; tentative D call: TRBD1 (5 bases). V dropped 1 base and J dropped 3 bases, with 9 bases sitting between them. Germline loops: CDR1 SGHVS, CDR2 FNYEAQ. The CDR3 runs to 14 residues. The CDR3 DNA reads as TGTGCCAGCAGCTTAGACAAGGGGTACTATGGCTACACCTTC. Its translation: CASSLDKGYYGYTF. The complete variable domain, with remaining parts taken from reference TRBV7-6 and TRBJ1-2, reads GAGVSQSPRYKVTKRGQDVALRCDPISGHVSLYWYRQALGQGPEFLTYFNYEAQQDKSGLPNDRFSAERPEGSISTLTIQRTEQRDSAMYRCASSLDKGYYGYTFGSGTRLTVV.

This clone was seen more than once but under ten times. In the same sample, other DNA sequences code for this CDR3. V and J are TRBV9 and TRBJ2-7; D gene ambiguous. There are 14 residues in the CDR3. Germline-derived CDR1 and CDR2 are SGDLS and YYNGEE. V gave up 4 bases and J gave up 1 base, with 12 bases separating them. The CDR3 spells CASSPRLNSYEQYF. In DNA form, the CDR3 reads TGTGCCAGCAGCCCCCGACTGAATTCCTACGAGCAGTACTTC.

The chain uses TRBV19 and TRBJ1-6; weak D call: TRBD1 (6 bases). Per germline, CDR1 LNHDA and CDR2 SQIVND (reference sequence). This CDR3 has 14 residues. V gave up 4 bases and J gave up 8 bases, with 12 bases separating them. CDR3 sequence (DNA): TGTGCCAGTAGTACCAGGGGCCGGGATTCACCCCTCCACTTT. It translates to CASSTRGRDSPLHF.

The V call is TRBV9, the J call TRBJ2-3; unclear D gene. Per germline, CDR1 SGDLS and CDR2 YYNGEE. Trimming stripped 4 bases from V and 4 bases from J, with 10 bases between. The CDR3 loop spans 13 amino acids. The CDR3 is CASSSSPADTQYF. The CDR3 coding sequence is TGTGCCAGCAGCTCCTCCCCGGCAGATACGCAGTATTTT.

This clone was seen more than once but under ten times. This chain uses TRBV11-1 with TRBJ2-2, with D possibly TRBD1 on 5 matching bases. V lost 5 bases and J 1 base, leaving 8 bases between the germline ends. This CDR3 has 14 residues. Per germline, CDR1 SGHAT and CDR2 FQDESV (reference sequence). The CDR3 sequence is CASSRTGNTGELFF. Written as DNA, the CDR3 is TGTGCCAGCAGCCGAACAGGGAACACCGGGGAGCTGTTTTTT.